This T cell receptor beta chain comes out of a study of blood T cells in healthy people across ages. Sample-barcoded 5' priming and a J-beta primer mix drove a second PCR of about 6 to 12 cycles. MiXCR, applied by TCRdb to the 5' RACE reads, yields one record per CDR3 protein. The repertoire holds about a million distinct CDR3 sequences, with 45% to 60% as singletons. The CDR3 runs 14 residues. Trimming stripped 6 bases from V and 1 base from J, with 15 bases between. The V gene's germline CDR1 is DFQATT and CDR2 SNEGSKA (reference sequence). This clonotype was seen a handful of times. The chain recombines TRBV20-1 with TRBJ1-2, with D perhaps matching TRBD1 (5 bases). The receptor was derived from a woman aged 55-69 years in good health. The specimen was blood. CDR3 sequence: CSAGGGTDNYGYTF. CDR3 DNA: TGCAGTGCCGGCGGGGGGACGGATAACTATGGCTACACCTTC.